This T cell receptor (beta chain) is drawn from a study of cytomegalovirus exposure and HLA in healthy donors. Vbeta (60) and Jbeta (13) primers were used in the PCR. The method was immunoSEQ multiplex PCR; TCRdb's version includes in-frame clones alone and lacks a portion of them. Among 140,000 to 150,000 clones, 65% to 80% were seen once, and the ten largest hold 1.5% to 2%. In the case of this clone: Its antigen is currently unknown.

The study's findings and limits: Based on reports, TCR beta sequences accurately predicted HLA-A and HLA-B alleles for most subjects.

Among the donors, all were healthy bone marrow donors. This receptor was taken from a woman in her 40s in good health and CMV-seronegative. What was sequenced was PBMCs.

CDR3 bases: TGTGCCAGCAGCTTGGAAGTAACAGGGACCCCAGAGACCCAGTACTTC. Protein sequence: CASSLEVTGTPETQYF. The J gene is TRBJ2-5, the V gene TRBV5-6, with D possibly matching TRBD1 (6 bases). Germline values: CDR1 SGHDT, CDR2 YYEEEE. Trimming removed 0 bases from V and 4 bases from J, with 16 bases in between. CDR3 size: 16 residues.